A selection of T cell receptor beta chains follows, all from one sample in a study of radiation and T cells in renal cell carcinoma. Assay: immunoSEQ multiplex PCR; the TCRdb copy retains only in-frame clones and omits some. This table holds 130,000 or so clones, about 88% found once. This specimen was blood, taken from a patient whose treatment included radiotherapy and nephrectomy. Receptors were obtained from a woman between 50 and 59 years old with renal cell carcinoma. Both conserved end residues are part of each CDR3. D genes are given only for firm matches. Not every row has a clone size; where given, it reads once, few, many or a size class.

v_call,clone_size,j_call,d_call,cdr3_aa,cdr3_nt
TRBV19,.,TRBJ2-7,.,CASSIVLAGIYHEQYF,TGTGCCAGTAGTATAGTTCTGGCAGGGATTTACCACGAGCAGTACTTC
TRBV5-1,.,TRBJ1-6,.,CASSAGVRTDHSPLHF,TGCGCCAGCAGCGCCGGAGTGCGCACGGACCATTCACCCCTCCACTTT
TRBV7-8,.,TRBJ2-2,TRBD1,CASSSRTGTTGELFF,TGTGCCAGCAGCTCAAGGACAGGGACCACCGGGGAGCTGTTTTTT
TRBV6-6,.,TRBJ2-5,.,CASSYSASRGETQYF,TGTGCCAGCAGTTACTCGGCTAGCAGAGGCGAGACCCAGTACTTC
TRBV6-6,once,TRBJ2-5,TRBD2,CASSYGLAETQYF,TGTGCCAGCAGTTACGGACTAGCTGAGACCCAGTACTTC
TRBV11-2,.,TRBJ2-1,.,CASSLVTYNEQFF,TGTGCCAGCAGCTTAGTTACCTACAATGAGCAGTTCTTC
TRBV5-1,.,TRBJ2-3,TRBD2,CASSWPGGGAGDTQYF,TGCGCCAGCAGCTGGCCTGGCGGGGGGGCGGGAGATACGCAGTATTTT
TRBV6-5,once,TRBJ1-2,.,CASSYSTDYGYTF,TGTGCCAGCAGTTACTCGACGGACTATGGCTACACCTTC
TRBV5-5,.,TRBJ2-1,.,CASSLEGTSYNEQFF,TGTGCCAGCAGCTTGGAGGGGACAAGCTACAATGAGCAGTTCTTC
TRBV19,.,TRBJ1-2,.,CASSIPGRIPNYGYTF,TGTGCCAGTAGTATTCCGGGACGGATCCCCAACTATGGCTACACCTTC
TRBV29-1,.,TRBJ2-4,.,CSVGGLAKNIQYF,TGCAGCGTTGGGGGTCTAGCCAAAAACATTCAGTACTTC
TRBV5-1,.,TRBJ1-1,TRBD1,CASSLAAGTGGSNTEAFF,TGCGCCAGCAGCTTGGCGGCAGGGACAGGGGGTTCAAACACTGAAGCTTTCTTT
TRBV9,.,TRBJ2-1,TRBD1,CASTRTGGSYNEQFF,TGTGCCAGCACCCGGACAGGGGGCTCCTACAATGAGCAGTTCTTC
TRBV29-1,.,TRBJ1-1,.,CSGRAFWNTEAFF,TGCAGTGGAAGGGCTTTCTGGAACACTGAAGCTTTCTTT
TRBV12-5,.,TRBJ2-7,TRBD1,CASGLVLVPRDRDNKQYF,TGTGCTAGTGGTTTGGTCCTTGTCCCTCGGGACAGGGATAATAAGCAGTACTTC
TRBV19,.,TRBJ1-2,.,CASRLTQVLSNYGYTF,TGTGCCAGCCGACTTACACAGGTTCTTTCTAACTATGGCTACACCTTC